Listed below are T cell receptor beta chains from one sample, sequenced in a study of T cell responses to AZD1222 COVID-19 vaccine. Libraries were prepared by immunoSEQ multiplex PCR; TCRdb keeps only in-frame clonotypes and omits some of them. The sample has 70,000 to 85,000 clones, around 82% seen once. Sample: peripheral blood, taken 28 days after the second AZD1222 dose. Receptors originate from an adult who received the AZD1222 COVID-19 vaccine. Both conserved end residues are part of each CDR3. D genes are given only for firm matches. Clone size is not always given. Where it is, it says once, few, many or a class for expanded clones.

V gene	D gene	clone size	J gene	CDR3 protein	CDR3 DNA
TRBV7-3	NA	NA	TRBJ1-1	CASSVGPGSVTEAFF	TGTGCCAGCAGCGTCGGGCCCGGGAGTGTCACTGAAGCTTTCTTT
TRBV6-5	TRBD1	NA	TRBJ1-3	CASSYTGGSDTIYF	TGTGCCAGCAGTTACACAGGGGGCTCGGACACCATATATTTT
TRBV18	NA	NA	TRBJ2-6	CASSPVDRSGANVLTF	TGTGCCAGCTCACCAGTCGACAGGTCAGGGGCCAACGTCCTGACTTTC
TRBV7-3	TRBD2	NA	TRBJ2-3	CASSPGLAGGSSTDTQYF	TGTGCCAGCAGCCCCGGACTAGCGGGAGGGTCTAGCACAGATACGCAGTATTTT
TRBV27	TRBD2	NA	TRBJ2-7	CASSLSASGSYEQYF	TGTGCCAGCAGTTTAAGTGCTAGCGGATCCTACGAGCAGTACTTC
TRBV3-1/TRBV3-2	NA	NA	TRBJ2-2	CASSQDFRLLGTGELFF	TGTGCCAGCAGCCAAGATTTCCGGCTTCTCGGCACCGGGGAGCTGTTTTTT
TRBV4-3	TRBD2	NA	TRBJ2-5	CASSQDQLASGSQETQYF	TGCGCCAGCAGCCAAGATCAATTGGCTAGCGGGAGCCAAGAGACCCAGTACTTC
TRBV6-2/TRBV6-3	NA	NA	TRBJ2-7	CASSSQNEQYF	TGTGCCAGCAGTTCCCAAAACGAGCAGTACTTC
TRBV28	NA	NA	TRBJ1-2	CASRLGRYGYTF	TGTGCCAGCAGACTAGGAAGGTATGGCTACACCTTC
TRBV7-2	NA	once	TRBJ2-2	CASSLVGPLYRDRGAVF	TGTGCCAGCAGCTTAGTAGGGCCCCTATATAGGGACCGGGGAGCTGTTTTT
TRBV2	NA	NA	TRBJ2-1	CASSRDRQAGNEQFF	TGTGCCAGCAGCCGAGACCGACAGGCCGGGAATGAGCAGTTCTTC
TRBV5-6	TRBD1	NA	TRBJ1-1	CASSSLGQGGNTEAFF	TGTGCCAGCAGCTCCCTAGGACAGGGAGGGAACACTGAAGCTTTCTTT
TRBV10-3	NA	NA	TRBJ2-7	CAIRASNSEQYF	TGTGCCATCAGGGCAAGTAACAGCGAGCAGTACTTC
TRBV5-4	TRBD2	NA	TRBJ2-1	CASSSTGTSGSGNEQFF	TGTGCCAGCAGCTCCACCGGGACTAGCGGGTCGGGGAATGAGCAGTTCTTC
TRBV10-3	TRBD1	NA	TRBJ1-6	CAIRAGTDNSPLHF	TGTGCCATCAGAGCCGGGACAGATAATTCACCCCTCCACTTT
TRBV11-2	TRBD1	NA	TRBJ1-2	CASSLVGSRTGGYGYTF	TGTGCCAGCAGCTTAGTGGGGTCGCGGACAGGGGGCTATGGCTACACCTTC